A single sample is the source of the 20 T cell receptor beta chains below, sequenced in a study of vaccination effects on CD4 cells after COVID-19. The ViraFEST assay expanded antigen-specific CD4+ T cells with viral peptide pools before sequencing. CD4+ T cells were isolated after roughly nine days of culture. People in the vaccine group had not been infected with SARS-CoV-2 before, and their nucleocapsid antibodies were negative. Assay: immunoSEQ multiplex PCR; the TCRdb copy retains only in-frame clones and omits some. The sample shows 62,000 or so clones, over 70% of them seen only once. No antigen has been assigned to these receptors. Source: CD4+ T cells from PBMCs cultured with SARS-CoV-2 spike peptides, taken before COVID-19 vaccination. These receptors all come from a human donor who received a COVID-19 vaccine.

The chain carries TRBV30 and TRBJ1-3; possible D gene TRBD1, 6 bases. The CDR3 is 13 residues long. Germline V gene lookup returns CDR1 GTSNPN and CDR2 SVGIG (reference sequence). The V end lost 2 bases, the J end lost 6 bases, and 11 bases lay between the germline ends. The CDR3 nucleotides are TGTGCCTGGAGTTCGGGACAACCAAACACCATATATTTT. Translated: CAWSSGQPNTIYF.

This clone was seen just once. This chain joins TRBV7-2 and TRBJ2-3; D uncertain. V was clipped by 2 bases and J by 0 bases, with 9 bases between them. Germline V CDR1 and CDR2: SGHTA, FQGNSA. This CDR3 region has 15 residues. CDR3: CASSLTKLSTDTQYF. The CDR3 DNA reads TGTGCCAGCAGCTTAACAAAACTTAGCACAGATACGCAGTATTTT. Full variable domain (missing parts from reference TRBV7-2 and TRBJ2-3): GAGVSQSPSNKVTEKGKDVELRCDPISGHTALYWYRQSLGQGLEFLIYFQGNSAPDKSGLPSDRFSAERTGGSVSTLTIQRTQQEDSAVYLCASSLTKLSTDTQYFGPGTRLTVL.

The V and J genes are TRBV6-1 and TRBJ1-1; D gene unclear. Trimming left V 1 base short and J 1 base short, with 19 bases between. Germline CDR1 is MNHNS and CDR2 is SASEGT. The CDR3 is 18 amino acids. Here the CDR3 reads CASSEGWMVRHSNTEAFF. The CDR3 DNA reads TGTGCCAGCAGTGAAGGATGGATGGTTCGACACTCGAACACTGAAGCTTTCTTT.

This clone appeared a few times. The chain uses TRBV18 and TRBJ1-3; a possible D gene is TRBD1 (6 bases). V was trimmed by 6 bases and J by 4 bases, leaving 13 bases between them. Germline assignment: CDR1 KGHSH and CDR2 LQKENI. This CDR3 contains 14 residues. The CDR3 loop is CASSPGGPGNTIYF. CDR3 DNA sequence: TGTGCCAGCTCCCCCGGGGGGCCCGGAAACACCATATATTTT.

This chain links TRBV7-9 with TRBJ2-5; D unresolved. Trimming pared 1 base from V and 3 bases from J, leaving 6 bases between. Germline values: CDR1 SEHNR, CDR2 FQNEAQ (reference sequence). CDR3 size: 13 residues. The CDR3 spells CASSLDEEETQYF. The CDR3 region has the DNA TGTGCCAGCAGCTTAGACGAGGAAGAGACCCAGTACTTC.

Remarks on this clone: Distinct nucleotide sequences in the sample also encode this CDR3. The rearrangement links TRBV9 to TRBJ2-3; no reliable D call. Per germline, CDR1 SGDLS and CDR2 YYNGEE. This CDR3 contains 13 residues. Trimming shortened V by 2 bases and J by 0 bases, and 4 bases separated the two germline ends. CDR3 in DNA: TGTGCCAGCAGCGTGACTAGCACAGATACGCAGTATTTT. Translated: CASSVTSTDTQYF.

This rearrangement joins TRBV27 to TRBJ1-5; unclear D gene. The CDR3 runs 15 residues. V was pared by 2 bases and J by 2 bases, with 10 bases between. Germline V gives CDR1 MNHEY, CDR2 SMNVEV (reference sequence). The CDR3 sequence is CASSLDWGGNQPQHF. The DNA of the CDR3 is TGTGCCAGCAGTTTAGACTGGGGAGGCAATCAGCCCCAGCATTTT.

The DNA of the CDR3 is TGTGCCAGCACCACTAGACTAGCGGGGGGGCTGGAGACCCAGTACTTC. Protein sequence: CASTTRLAGGLETQYF. The chain is built from TRBV7-2 and TRBJ2-5, with 14 nucleotides matching TRBD2. Germline V gene data show CDR1 as SGHTA and CDR2 as FQGNSA. Germline trimming cut 7 bases from V and 5 bases from J; bases unmatched to any gene: 9. The CDR3 has 16 amino acids.

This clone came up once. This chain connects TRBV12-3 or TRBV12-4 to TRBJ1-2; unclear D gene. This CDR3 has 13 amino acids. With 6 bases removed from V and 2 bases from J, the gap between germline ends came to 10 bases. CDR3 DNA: TGTGCCAGCAGGCCGGGTCCAAACTATGGCTACACCTTC. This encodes CASRPGPNYGYTF.

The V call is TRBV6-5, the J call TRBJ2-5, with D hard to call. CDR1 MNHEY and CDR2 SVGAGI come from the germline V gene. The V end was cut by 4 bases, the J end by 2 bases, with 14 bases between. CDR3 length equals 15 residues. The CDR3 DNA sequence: TGTGCCAGCAGTTTTGCAGCAACGATACAAGAGACCCAGTACTTC. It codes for CASSFAATIQETQYF.

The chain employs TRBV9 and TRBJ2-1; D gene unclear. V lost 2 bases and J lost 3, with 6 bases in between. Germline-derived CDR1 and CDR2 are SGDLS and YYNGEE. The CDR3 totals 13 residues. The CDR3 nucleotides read TGTGCCAGCAGCGTTTACAGCTACAATGAGCAGTTCTTC. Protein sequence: CASSVYSYNEQFF. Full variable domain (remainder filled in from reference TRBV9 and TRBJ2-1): DSGVTQTPKHLITATGQRVTLRCSPRSGDLSVYWYQQSLDQGLQFLIQYYNGEERAKGNILERFSAQQFPDLHSELNLSSLELGDSALYFCASSVYSYNEQFFGPGTRLTVL.

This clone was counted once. In nucleotides, the CDR3 is TGTGCCATCAGTGATAGACCGAGCAATCAGCCCCAGCATTTT. The encoded protein is CAISDRPSNQPQHF. The chain combines TRBV10-3 with TRBJ1-5, with D unclear. This CDR3 contains 14 residues. Trimming pared 3 bases from V and 1 base from J, leaving 7 bases between. Looked up from germline, CDR1 is ENHRY and CDR2 is SYGVKD.

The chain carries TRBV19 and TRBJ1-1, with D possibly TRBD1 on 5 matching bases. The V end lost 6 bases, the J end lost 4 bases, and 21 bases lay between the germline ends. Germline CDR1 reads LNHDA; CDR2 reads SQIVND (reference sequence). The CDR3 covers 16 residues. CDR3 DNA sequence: TGTGCCAGTAGGGTTAGTAATTACCGAGACAGCACTGAAGCTTTCTTT. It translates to CASRVSNYRDSTEAFF. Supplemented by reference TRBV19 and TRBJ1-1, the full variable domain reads DGGITQSPKYLFRKEGQNVTLSCEQNLNHDAMYWYRQDPGQGLRLIYYSQIVNDFQKGDIAEGYSVSREKKESFPLTVTSAQKNPTAFYLCASRVSNYRDSTEAFFGQGTRLTVV.

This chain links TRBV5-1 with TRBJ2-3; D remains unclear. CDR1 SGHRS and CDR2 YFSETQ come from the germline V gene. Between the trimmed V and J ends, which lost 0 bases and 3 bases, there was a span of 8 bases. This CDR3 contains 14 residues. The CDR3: CASSLGPITDTQYF. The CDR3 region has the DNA TGCGCCAGCAGCTTGGGCCCGATAACAGATACGCAGTATTTT.

The CDR3 bases are TGTGCCAGTAGTTTGGCCGGGACAGAGGGATTCTATGGCTACACCTTC. Protein sequence: CASSLAGTEGFYGYTF. J is TRBJ1-2 and V is TRBV19; 7 nucleotides line up with TRBD1. V shed 5 bases and J 4 bases; nucleotides not matched to a gene: 13. Germline CDR1 reads LNHDA; CDR2 reads SQIVND (reference sequence). The length of the CDR3 is 16 residues.

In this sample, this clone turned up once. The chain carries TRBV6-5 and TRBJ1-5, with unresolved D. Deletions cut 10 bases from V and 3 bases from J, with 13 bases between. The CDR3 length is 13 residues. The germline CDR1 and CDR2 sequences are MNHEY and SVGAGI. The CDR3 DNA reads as TGTGCCATCGGTAGAACAGTCAATCAGCCCCAGCATTTT. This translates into CAIGRTVNQPQHF.

CDR3: CASKGQGVTDTQYF. Here the CDR3 DNA reads TGTGCCAGTAAGGGACAGGGGGTAACAGATACGCAGTATTTT. V usage is TRBV19 and J usage is TRBJ2-3; 11 bases line up with TRBD1. The CDR3 totals 14 residues. V trimming: 7 bases; J trimming: 3 bases; junction bases outside the gene matches: 3. Germline V gene lookup returns CDR1 LNHDA and CDR2 SQIVND (reference sequence).

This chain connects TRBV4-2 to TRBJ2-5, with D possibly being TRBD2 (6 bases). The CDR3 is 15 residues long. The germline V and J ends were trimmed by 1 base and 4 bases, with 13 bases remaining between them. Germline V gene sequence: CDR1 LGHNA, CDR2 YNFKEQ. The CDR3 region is CASSQGPGRGETQYF. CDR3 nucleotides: TGTGCCAGCAGCCAAGGACCGGGGCGGGGAGAGACCCAGTACTTC.

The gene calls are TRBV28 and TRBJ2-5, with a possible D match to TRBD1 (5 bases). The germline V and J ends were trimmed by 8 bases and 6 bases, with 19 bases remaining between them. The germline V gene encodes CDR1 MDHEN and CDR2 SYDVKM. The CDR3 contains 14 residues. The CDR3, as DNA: TGTGCCAGCGGTAGGCAGGGTCGGACGAAGACCCAGTACTTC. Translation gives CASGRQGRTKTQYF. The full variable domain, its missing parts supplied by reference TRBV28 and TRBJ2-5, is DVKVTQSSRYLVKRTGEKVFLECVQDMDHENMFWYRQDPGLGLRLIYFSYDVKMKEKGDIPEGYSVSREKKERFSLILESASTNQTSMYLCASGRQGRTKTQYFGPGTRLLVL.

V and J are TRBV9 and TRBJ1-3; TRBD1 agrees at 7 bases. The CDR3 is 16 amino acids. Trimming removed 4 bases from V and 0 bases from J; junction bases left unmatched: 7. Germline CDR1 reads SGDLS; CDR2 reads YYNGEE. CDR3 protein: CASSRTGVSSGNTIYF. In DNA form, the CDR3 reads TGTGCCAGCAGCAGAACAGGGGTAAGCTCTGGAAACACCATATATTTT. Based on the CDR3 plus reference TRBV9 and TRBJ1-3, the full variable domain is DSGVTQTPKHLITATGQRVTLRCSPRSGDLSVYWYQQSLDQGLQFLIQYYNGEERAKGNILERFSAQQFPDLHSELNLSSLELGDSALYFCASSRTGVSSGNTIYFGEGSWLTVV.